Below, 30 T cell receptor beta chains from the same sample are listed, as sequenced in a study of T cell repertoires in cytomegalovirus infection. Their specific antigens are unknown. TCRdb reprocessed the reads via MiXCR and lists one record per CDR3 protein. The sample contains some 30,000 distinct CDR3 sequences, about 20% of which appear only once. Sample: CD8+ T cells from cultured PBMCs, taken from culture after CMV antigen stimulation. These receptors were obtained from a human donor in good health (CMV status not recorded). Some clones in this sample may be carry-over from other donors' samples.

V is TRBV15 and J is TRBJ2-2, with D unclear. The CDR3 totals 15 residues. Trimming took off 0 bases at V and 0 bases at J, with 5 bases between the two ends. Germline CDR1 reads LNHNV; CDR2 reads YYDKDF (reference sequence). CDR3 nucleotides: TGTGCCACCAGCAGAGATACAGCGAACACCGGGGAGCTGTTTTTT. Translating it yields CATSRDTANTGELFF.

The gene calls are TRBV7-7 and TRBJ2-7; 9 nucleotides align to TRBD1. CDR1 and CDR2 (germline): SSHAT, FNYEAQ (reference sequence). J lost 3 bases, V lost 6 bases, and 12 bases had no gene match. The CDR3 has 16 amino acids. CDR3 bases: TGTGCCAGCAGTTACCTGGTCTCGGACAGGGGCTACGAGCAGTACTTC. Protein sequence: CASSYLVSDRGYEQYF.

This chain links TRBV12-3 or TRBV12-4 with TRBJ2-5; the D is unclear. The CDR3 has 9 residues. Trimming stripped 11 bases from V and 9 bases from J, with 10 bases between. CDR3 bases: TGTGCCCCCCCTCAGGCCCAGTACTTC. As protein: CAPPQAQYF.

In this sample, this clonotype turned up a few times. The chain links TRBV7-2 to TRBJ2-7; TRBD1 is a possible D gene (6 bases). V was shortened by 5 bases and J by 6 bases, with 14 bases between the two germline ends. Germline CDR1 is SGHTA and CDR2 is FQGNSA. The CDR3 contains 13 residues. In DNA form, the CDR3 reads TGTGCCAGCAGCATCAACAGGGTCCGCGAGCAGTACTTC. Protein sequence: CASSINRVREQYF.

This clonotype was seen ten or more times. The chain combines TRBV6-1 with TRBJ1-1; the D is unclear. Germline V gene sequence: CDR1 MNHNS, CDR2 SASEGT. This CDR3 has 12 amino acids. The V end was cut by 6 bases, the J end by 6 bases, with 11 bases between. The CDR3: CASSRSGPEAFF. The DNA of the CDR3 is TGTGCCAGCAGCCGCTCCGGACCTGAAGCTTTCTTT.

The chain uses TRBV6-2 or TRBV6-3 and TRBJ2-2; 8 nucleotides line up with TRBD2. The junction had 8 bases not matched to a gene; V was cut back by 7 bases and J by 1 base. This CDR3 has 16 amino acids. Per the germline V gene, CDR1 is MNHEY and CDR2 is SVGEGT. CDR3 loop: CASTPRGGGNTGELFF. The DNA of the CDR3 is TGTGCCAGCACCCCCCGGGGGGGGGGGAACACCGGGGAGCTGTTTTTT.

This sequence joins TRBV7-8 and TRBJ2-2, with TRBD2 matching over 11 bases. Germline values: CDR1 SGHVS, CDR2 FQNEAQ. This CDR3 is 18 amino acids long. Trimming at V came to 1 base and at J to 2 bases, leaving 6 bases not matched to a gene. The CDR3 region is CASSLVTSGGSNTGELFF. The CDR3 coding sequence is TGTGCCAGCAGCTTAGTTACTAGCGGGGGATCTAACACCGGGGAGCTGTTTTTT. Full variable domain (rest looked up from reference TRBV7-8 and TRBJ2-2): GAGVSQSPRYKVAKRGQDVALRCDPISGHVSLFWYQQALGQGPEFLTYFQNEAQLDKSGLPSDRFFAERPEGSVSTLKIQRTQQEDSAVYLCASSLVTSGGSNTGELFFGEGSRLTVL.

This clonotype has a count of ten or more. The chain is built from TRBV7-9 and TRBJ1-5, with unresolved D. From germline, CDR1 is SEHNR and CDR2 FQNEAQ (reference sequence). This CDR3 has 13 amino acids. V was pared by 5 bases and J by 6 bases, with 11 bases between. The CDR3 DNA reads TGTGCCAGCAGCCAGTATGATGGTCAGCCCCAGCATTTT. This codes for CASSQYDGQPQHF.

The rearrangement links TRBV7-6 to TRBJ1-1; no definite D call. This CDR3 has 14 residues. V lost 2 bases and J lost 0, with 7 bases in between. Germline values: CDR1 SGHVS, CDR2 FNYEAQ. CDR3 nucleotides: TGTGCCAGCAGCTTAACATGGGTGAACACTGAAGCTTTCTTT. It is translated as CASSLTWVNTEAFF.

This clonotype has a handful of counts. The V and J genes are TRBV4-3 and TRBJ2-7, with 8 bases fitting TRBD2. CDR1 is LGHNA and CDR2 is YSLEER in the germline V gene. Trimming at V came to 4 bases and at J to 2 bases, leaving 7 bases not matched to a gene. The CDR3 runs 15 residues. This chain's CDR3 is CASSPKLAETYEQYF. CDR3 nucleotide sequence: TGCGCCAGCAGCCCCAAACTAGCGGAGACCTACGAGCAGTACTTC.

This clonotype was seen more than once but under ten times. CDR3 in amino acids: CASSLAAGFYNEQFF. DNA for the CDR3: TGTGCCAGCAGCTTAGCGGCCGGGTTCTACAATGAGCAGTTCTTC. The chain employs TRBV7-6 and TRBJ2-1; D gene unclear. The germline V gene encodes CDR1 SGHVS and CDR2 FNYEAQ. Trimming took 0 bases from V and 3 from J, leaving 9 bases between them. CDR3 size: 15 residues. Complete variable domain (other parts from reference TRBV7-6 and TRBJ2-1): GAGVSQSPRYKVTKRGQDVALRCDPISGHVSLYWYRQALGQGPEFLTYFNYEAQQDKSGLPNDRFSAERPEGSISTLTIQRTEQRDSAMYRCASSLAAGFYNEQFFGPGTRLTVL.

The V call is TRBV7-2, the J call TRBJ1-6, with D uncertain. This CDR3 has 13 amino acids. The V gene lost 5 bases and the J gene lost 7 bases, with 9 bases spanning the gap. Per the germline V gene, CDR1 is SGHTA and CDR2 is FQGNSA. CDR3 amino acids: CASSVERNSPLHF. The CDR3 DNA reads TGTGCCAGCAGCGTCGAGAGGAATTCACCCCTCCACTTT.

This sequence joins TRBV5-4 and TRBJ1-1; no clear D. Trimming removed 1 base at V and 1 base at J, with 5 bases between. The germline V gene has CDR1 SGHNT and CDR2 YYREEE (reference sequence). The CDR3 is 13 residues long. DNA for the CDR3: TGTGCCAGCAGCTTGAAGGAGAACACTGAAGCTTTCTTT. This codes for CASSLKENTEAFF.

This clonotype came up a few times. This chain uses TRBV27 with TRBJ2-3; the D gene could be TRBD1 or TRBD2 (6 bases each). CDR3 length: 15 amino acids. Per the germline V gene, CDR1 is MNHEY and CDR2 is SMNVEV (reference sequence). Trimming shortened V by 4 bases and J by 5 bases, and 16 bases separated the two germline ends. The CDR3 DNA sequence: TGTGCCAGCAGTTATGTCGGACGGGGGCAAGATACGCAGTATTTT. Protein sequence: CASSYVGRGQDTQYF.

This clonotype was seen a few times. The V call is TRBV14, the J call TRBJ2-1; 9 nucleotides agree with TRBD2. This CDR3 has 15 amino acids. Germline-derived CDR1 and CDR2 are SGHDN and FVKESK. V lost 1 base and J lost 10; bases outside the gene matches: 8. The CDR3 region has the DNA TGTGCCAGCAGCCAAGCCGAGCCACTAGCGGGCGAGCAGTTCTTC. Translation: CASSQAEPLAGEQFF.

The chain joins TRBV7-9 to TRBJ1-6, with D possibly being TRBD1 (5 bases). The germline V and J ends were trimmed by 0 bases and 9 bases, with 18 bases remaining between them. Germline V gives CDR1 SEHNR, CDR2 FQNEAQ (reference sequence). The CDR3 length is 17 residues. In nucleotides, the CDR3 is TGTGCCAGCAGCTTAGCAGATTCAGGGTCCATCATTTCACCCCTCCACTTT. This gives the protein CASSLADSGSIISPLHF.

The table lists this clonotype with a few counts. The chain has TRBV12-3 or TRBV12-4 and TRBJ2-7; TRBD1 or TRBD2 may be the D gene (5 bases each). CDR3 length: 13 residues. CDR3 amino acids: CATAGTKASEQYF. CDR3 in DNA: TGTGCGACGGCCGGGACGAAGGCCTCCGAGCAGTACTTC.

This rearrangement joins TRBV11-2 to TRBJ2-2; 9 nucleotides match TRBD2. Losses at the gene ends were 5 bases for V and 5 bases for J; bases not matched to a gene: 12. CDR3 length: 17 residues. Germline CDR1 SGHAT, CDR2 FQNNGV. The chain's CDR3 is CASSPYGGRARTGELFF. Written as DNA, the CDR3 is TGTGCCAGCAGCCCGTATGGCGGGAGGGCAAGAACCGGGGAGCTGTTTTTT.

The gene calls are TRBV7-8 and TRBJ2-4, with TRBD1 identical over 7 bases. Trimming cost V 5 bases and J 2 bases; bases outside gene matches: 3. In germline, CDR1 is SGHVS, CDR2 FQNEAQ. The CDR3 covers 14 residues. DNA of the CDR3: TGTGCCAGCAGCCCACAGGGGACCAAAAACATTCAGTACTTC. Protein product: CASSPQGTKNIQYF.

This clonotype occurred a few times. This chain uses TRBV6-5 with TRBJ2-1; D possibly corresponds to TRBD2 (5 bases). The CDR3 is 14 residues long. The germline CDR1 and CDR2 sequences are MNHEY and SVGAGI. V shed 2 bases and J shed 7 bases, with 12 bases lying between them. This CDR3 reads CASSYGGRLNEQFF. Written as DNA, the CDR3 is TGTGCCAGCAGTTACGGCGGGCGGCTAAATGAGCAGTTCTTC.

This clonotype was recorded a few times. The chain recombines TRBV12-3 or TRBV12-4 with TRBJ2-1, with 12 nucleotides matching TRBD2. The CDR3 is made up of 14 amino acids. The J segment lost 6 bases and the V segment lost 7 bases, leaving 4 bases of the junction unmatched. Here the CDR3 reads CASTLAGGVNEQFF. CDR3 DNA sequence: TGTGCCAGCACCCTAGCGGGGGGGGTCAATGAGCAGTTCTTC.

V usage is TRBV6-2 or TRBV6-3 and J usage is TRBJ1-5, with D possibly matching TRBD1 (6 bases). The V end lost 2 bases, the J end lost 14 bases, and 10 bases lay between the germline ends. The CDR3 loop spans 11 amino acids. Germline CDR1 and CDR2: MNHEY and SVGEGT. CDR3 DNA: TGTGCCAGCAGTTACAACAGGGTGAAGCATTTT. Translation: CASSYNRVKHF.

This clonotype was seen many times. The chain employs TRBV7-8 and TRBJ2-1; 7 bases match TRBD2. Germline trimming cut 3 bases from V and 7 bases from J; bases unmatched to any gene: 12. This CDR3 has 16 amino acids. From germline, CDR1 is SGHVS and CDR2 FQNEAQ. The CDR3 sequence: CASSLGGDYRWNEQFF. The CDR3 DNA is TGTGCCAGCAGCTTGGGTGGGGACTACCGTTGGAATGAGCAGTTCTTC. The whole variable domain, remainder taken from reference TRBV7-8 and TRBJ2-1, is GAGVSQSPRYKVAKRGQDVALRCDPISGHVSLFWYQQALGQGPEFLTYFQNEAQLDKSGLPSDRFFAERPEGSVSTLKIQRTQQEDSAVYLCASSLGGDYRWNEQFFGPGTRLTVL.

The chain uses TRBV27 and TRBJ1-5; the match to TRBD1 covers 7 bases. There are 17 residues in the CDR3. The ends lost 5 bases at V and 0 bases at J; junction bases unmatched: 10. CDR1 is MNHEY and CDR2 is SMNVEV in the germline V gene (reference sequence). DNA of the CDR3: TGTGCCAGCAGTCCAGGGGGAGGGTGGAATAGCAATCAGCCCCAGCATTTT. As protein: CASSPGGGWNSNQPQHF.

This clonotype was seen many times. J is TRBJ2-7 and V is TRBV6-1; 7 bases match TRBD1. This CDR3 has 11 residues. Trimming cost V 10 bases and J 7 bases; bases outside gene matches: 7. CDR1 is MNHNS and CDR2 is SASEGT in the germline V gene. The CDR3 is CATYRGGEQYF. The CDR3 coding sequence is TGTGCCACCTACAGGGGCGGAGAGCAGTACTTC.

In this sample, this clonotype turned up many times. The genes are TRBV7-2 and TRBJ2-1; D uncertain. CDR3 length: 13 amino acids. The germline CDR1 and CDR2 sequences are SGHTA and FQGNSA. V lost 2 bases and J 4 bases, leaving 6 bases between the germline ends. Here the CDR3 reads CASSLQTYNEQFF. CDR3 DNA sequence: TGTGCCAGCAGCTTACAGACATACAATGAGCAGTTCTTC.

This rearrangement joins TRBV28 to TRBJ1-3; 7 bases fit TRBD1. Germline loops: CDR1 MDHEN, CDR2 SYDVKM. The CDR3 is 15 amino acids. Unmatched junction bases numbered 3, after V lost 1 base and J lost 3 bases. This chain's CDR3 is CASSLSAGGGNTIYF. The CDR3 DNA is TGTGCCAGCAGTTTATCGGCAGGGGGTGGAAACACCATATATTTT.

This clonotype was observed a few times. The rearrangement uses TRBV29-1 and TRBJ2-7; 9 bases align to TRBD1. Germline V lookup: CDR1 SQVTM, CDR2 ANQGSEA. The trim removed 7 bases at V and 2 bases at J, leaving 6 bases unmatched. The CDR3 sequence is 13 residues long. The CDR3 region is CSAWTGETYEQYF. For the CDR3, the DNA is TGCAGCGCCTGGACAGGGGAAACCTACGAGCAGTACTTC.

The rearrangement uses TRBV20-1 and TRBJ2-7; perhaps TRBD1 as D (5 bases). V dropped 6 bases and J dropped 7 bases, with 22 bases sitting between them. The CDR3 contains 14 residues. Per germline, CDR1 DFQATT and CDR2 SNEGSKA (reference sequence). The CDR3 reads CSAPDLSGLGEQYF. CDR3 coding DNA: TGCAGTGCCCCAGACCTGTCAGGGTTGGGTGAGCAGTACTTC.

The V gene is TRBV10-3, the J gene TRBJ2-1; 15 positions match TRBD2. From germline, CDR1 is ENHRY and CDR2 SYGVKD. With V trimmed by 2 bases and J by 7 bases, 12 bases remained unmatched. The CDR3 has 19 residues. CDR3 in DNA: TGTGCCATCAGTGAGATTTCTCAAGGGACTAGCGGGAGGTGGAATGAGCAGTTCTTC. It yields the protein CAISEISQGTSGRWNEQFF.